These 5 T cell receptor beta chains were sequenced from one sample in a study of regulatory T cells in long-lasting Graves disease. Time point described: newly diagnosed GD, antithyroid drugs for less than 3 months. The TCR library was made from RNA that had been extracted from PBMCs in TRIzol. Researchers made TCR beta libraries by using iRepertoire HTBI primers and running Arm-PCR on CDR3 regions. TCRdb reanalysed the multiplex PCR reads using MiXCR and keeps one entry per CDR3 protein. The sample holds 420,000 or so distinct CDR3 sequences, roughly 17% seen once. The data were also submitted as part of a second study, on T cells in Graves' hyperthyroidism and ophthalmopathy.

The starting material was peripheral blood mononuclear cells (PBMCs), obtained at new diagnosis, from a patient treated with antithyroid drugs. The receptors originated from a woman between 18 and 30 years old with Graves disease.

This clonotype was observed a few times. The chain recombines TRBV30 with TRBJ2-1, with TRBD1 identical over 11 bases. The germline V gene encodes CDR1 GTSNPN and CDR2 SVGIG (reference sequence). CDR3 length: 18 amino acids. V gave up 5 bases and J gave up 0 bases; unmatched junction bases: 12. The CDR3 nucleotides are TGTGCCTGGGGGGGACAGGGGGAAATTCCGAGCTCCTACAATGAGCAGTTCTTC. This gives the protein CAWGGQGEIPSSYNEQFF.

The chain uses TRBV12-3 or TRBV12-4 and TRBJ2-7, with 13 bases aligning to TRBD2. V lost 5 bases and J lost 1; bases outside the gene matches: 8. The CDR3 runs 17 residues. The CDR3 bases are TGTGCCAGCAGTCCCCGACTAGCGGGAGGAATATCCTACGAGCAGTACTTC. Its translation is CASSPRLAGGISYEQYF.

This clonotype was picked up many times. The V and J genes are TRBV6-1 and TRBJ1-1; 8 bases agree with TRBD1. This CDR3 has 19 residues. J was trimmed by 1 base and V by 1 base; bases with no gene match: 14. Germline V lookup: CDR1 MNHNS, CDR2 SASEGT. The CDR3 region is CASSEVPFMYRGTNTEAFF. CDR3 nucleotides: TGTGCCAGCAGTGAAGTCCCCTTTATGTACAGGGGGACGAACACTGAAGCTTTCTTT.

This clonotype was counted many times. The CDR3 region has the DNA TGTGCCAGCAGTTTACCGGGGAGGGCCTCAGGGGCCAACGTCCTGACTTTC. Encoded protein: CASSLPGRASGANVLTF. The V gene is TRBV12-3 or TRBV12-4, the J gene TRBJ2-6; 7 bases fit TRBD2. The length of the CDR3 is 17 residues. Trimming took 2 bases from V and 4 from J; bases not matched to a gene: 8.

This clonotype has more than one count but fewer than ten. V usage is TRBV6-5 and J usage is TRBJ2-3, with 9 positions matching TRBD1. The V and J ends lost 4 bases and 5 bases, in that order; junction bases with no gene match: 4. This CDR3 region has 14 residues. Germline loops: CDR1 MNHEY, CDR2 SVGAGI. The CDR3 nucleotides read TGTGCCAGCAGTTGGGACAGGGCTCAAGATACGCAGTATTTT. Translating it yields CASSWDRAQDTQYF.